The TCR beta chain under discussion was sequenced for a study of T cells in localized non-small cell lung cancer. The protocol was immunoSEQ multiplex PCR, while the TCRdb copy is restricted to in-frame clones and leaves out a portion. The sample lists about 13,000 clones; roughly 82% were seen once. V gave up 4 bases and J gave up 4 bases, with 12 bases separating them. This CDR3 comprises 13 residues. Germline lookup yields CDR1 SGHRS and CDR2 YFSETQ. On this clone itself: Its antigen is unidentified.

Regarding the study as a whole: Greater T cell density in blood accompanied longer overall survival.

The material sequenced was peripheral blood, taken before any cancer treatment. This TCR derives from a male donor at least 60 years old with stage I squamous cell lung carcinoma. The V and J genes are TRBV5-1 and TRBJ2-7; weak D call: TRBD2 (5 bases). This CDR3 is CASSLIGEYEQYF. The CDR3 DNA is TGCGCCAGCAGCCTCATCGGGGAGTACGAGCAGTACTTC. Based on the CDR3 plus reference TRBV5-1 and TRBJ2-7, the full variable domain is KAGVTQTPRYLIKTRGQQVTLSCSPISGHRSVSWYQQTPGQGLQFLFEYFSETQRNKGNFPGRFSGRQFSNSRSEMNVSTLELGDSALYLCASSLIGEYEQYFGPGTRLTVT.